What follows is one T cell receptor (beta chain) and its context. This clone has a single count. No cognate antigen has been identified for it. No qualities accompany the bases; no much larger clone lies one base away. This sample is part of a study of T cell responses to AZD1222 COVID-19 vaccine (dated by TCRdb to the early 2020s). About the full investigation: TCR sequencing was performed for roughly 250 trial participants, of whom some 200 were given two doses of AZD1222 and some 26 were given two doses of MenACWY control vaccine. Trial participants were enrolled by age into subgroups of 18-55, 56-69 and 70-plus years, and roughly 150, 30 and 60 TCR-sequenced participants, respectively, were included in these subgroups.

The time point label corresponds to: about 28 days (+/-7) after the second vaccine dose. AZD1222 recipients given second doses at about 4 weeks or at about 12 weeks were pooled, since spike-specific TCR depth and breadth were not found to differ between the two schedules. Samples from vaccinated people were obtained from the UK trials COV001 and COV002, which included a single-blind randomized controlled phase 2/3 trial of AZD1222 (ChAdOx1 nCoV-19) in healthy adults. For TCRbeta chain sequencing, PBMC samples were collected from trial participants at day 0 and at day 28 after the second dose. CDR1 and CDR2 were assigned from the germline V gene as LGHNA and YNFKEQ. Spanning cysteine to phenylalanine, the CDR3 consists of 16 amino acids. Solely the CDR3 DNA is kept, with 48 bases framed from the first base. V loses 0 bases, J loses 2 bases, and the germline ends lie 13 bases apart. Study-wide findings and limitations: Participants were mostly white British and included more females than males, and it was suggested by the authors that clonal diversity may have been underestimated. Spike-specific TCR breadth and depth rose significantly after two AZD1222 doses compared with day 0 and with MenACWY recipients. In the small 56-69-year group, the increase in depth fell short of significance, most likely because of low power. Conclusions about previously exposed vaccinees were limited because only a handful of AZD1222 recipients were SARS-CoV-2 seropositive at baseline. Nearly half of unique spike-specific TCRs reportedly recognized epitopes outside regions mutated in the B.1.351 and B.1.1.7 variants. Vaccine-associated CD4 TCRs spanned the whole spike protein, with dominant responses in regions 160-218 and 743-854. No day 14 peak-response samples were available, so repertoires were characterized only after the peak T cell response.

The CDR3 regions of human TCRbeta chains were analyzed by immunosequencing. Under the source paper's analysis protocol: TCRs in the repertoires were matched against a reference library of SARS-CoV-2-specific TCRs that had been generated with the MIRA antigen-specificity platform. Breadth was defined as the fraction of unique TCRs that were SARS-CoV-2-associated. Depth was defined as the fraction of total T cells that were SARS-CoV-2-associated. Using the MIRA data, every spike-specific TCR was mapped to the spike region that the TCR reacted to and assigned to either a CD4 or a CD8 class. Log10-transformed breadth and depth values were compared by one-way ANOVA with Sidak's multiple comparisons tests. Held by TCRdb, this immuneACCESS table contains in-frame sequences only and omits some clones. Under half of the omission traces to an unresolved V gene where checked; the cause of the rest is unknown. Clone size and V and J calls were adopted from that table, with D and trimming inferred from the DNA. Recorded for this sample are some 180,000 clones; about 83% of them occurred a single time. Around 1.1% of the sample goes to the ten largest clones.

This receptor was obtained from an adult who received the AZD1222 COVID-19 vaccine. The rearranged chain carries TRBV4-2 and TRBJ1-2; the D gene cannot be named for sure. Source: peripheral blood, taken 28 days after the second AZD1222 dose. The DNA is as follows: TGTGCCAGCAGCCAAGAGGTGCAGAGACCAAACTATGGCTACACCTTC. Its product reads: CASSQEVQRPNYGYTF.